The 17 T cell receptor beta chains below all came from one sample that was sequenced in a study of blood T cells in healthy people across ages. A J-beta primer mix and a sample-barcoded 5' primer were used in a second PCR of roughly 6 to 11 cycles. MiXCR, run by TCRdb on the 5' RACE reads, gives a single entry per CDR3 protein. Of 500,000 to 550,000 distinct CDR3 sequences listed, about 25% were seen once; the top ten hold approximately 10%. These same records also appear under a second study, on T cells of mothers and their children.

The specimen sequenced was blood. The receptors come from a boy aged 10-17 years in good health.

The chain recombines TRBV7-8 with TRBJ2-1, with 7 nucleotides matching TRBD1. Looked up from germline, CDR1 is SGHVS and CDR2 is FQNEAQ. The trim removed 1 base at V and 7 bases at J, leaving 4 bases unmatched. The CDR3 length is 14 residues. The CDR3 nucleotides read TGTGCCAGCAGCTTAGACAGGGGATGGAATGAGCAGTTCTTC. This sequence encodes CASSLDRGWNEQFF.

The rearrangement joins TRBV7-2 to TRBJ1-1; TRBD1 is a possible D gene (5 bases). Per germline, CDR1 SGHTA and CDR2 FQGNSA. Trimming stripped 1 base from V and 3 bases from J, with 15 bases between. This CDR3 comprises 16 residues. CDR3 sequence (DNA): TGTGCCAGCAGCTTAGATGGGGGAATGGTGGACACTGAAGCTTTCTTT. It is translated as CASSLDGGMVDTEAFF.

This clonotype was picked up many times. The gene calls are TRBV5-1 and TRBJ1-3; no clear D. CDR3 size: 16 residues. V gave up 0 bases and J gave up 2 bases, with 12 bases separating them. Germline V lookup: CDR1 SGHRS, CDR2 YFSETQ. The CDR3 region is CASSLDVGRPGNTIYF. As DNA, the CDR3 is TGCGCCAGCAGCTTGGACGTGGGCCGCCCTGGAAACACCATATATTTT.

The chain has TRBV7-9 and TRBJ2-5; 7 bases line up with TRBD2. TRBJ2-1 matches the DNA end more closely, so the J call is doubtful. The CDR3 has 15 amino acids. Looked up from germline, CDR1 is SEHNR and CDR2 is FQNEAQ (reference sequence). CDR3 protein: CASSLTGGRYNEQFF. CDR3 DNA sequence: TGTGCCAGCAGCCTTACTGGCGGGAGATACAATGAGCAGTTCTTC.

The chain links TRBV7-9 to TRBJ1-6; no definite D call. Germline CDR1 SEHNR, CDR2 FQNEAQ (reference sequence). There are 15 residues in the CDR3. V gave up 4 bases and J gave up 5 bases, with 12 bases separating them. The DNA for the CDR3 is TGTGCCAGCAGCTCGCTTCGCGTAAATAATTCACCCCTCCACTTT. This codes for CASSSLRVNNSPLHF. The full variable domain, rest sourced from reference TRBV7-9 and TRBJ1-6, is DTGVSQNPRHKITKRGQNVTFRCDPISEHNRLYWYRQTLGQGPEFLTYFQNEAQLEKSRLLSDRFSAERPKGSFSTLEIQRTEQGDSAMYLCASSSLRVNNSPLHFGNGTRLTVT.

The V and J genes are TRBV24-1 and TRBJ1-5; TRBD1 aligns across 8 bases. Germline V gene lookup returns CDR1 KGHDR and CDR2 SFDVKD. V dropped 7 bases and J dropped 6; count of bases not matched to a gene: 4. The CDR3 has 13 residues. CDR3 in amino acids: CATSGTGTQPQHF. In DNA, the CDR3 is TGTGCCACCAGCGGGACAGGCACTCAGCCCCAGCATTTT.

The chain is built from TRBV7-9 and TRBJ1-1; 8 nucleotides match TRBD1. With V trimmed by 5 bases and J by 7 bases, 3 bases remained unmatched. This CDR3 region has 12 residues. Germline loops: CDR1 SEHNR, CDR2 FQNEAQ (reference sequence). CDR3 sequence (DNA): TGTGCCAGCAGCCCCACAGGGGGTGAAGCTTTCTTT. Its translation is CASSPTGGEAFF.

The chain recombines TRBV20-1 with TRBJ2-7; 11 positions agree with TRBD2. This CDR3 region has 16 residues. Germline assignment: CDR1 DFQATT and CDR2 SNEGSKA (reference sequence). V lost 6 bases and J lost 2; bases outside the gene matches: 12. In nucleotides, the CDR3 is TGCAGTGCCATCCCGCTAGCGGGGGGAATCCCCTACGAGCAGTACTTC. Translated: CSAIPLAGGIPYEQYF.

The J gene is TRBJ2-2, the V gene TRBV28, with a possible D match to TRBD1 (5 bases). CDR1 MDHEN and CDR2 SYDVKM come from the germline V gene. With 6 bases removed from V and 4 bases from J, the gap between germline ends came to 12 bases. The CDR3 totals 14 residues. For the CDR3, the DNA is TGTGCCAGCAGCACGACAGCGACCACCGGGGAGCTGTTTTTT. It yields the protein CASSTTATTGELFF.

This clonotype was observed a few times. The chain couples TRBV9 to TRBJ2-5, with TRBD2 identical over 8 bases. The J call may not be correct, given that the DNA end is closer to TRBJ2-1. The CDR3 runs to 14 residues. The V gene's germline CDR1 is SGDLS and CDR2 YYNGEE. CDR3 protein: CASSVSGRDNEQFF. CDR3 nucleotide sequence: TGTGCCAGCAGCGTAAGCGGGAGAGACAATGAGCAGTTCTTC.

This clonotype occurred a few times. V is TRBV15 and J is TRBJ2-4; 7 bases map to TRBD1. V lost 1 base to trimming and J lost 1 base; unmatched junction nucleotides: 10. This CDR3 has 18 residues. Germline V gene data show CDR1 as LNHNV and CDR2 as YYDKDF (reference sequence). CDR3 residues: CATSRVGQINVAKNIQYF. CDR3 sequence (DNA): TGTGCCACCAGCAGAGTGGGACAGATAAATGTGGCCAAAAACATTCAGTACTTC.

The chain joins TRBV7-9 to TRBJ2-4; D unresolved. Trimming pared 5 bases from V and 8 bases from J, leaving 13 bases between. The CDR3 runs 13 residues. Germline values: CDR1 SEHNR, CDR2 FQNEAQ (reference sequence). The CDR3: CASSPINVDIQYF. For the CDR3, the DNA is TGTGCCAGCAGCCCGATAAACGTGGACATTCAGTACTTC.

This clonotype was counted a few times. The rearrangement uses TRBV3-1 and TRBJ2-5; D could derive from TRBD1 or TRBD2 (5 bases each). Trimming cost V 8 bases and J 2 bases, with 12 bases left between them. CDR3 length equals 13 residues. Per the germline V gene, CDR1 is LGHDT and CDR2 is YNNKEL (reference sequence). The CDR3 spells CASGGTVQETQYF. The CDR3 region has the DNA TGTGCCAGCGGTGGGACGGTGCAAGAGACCCAGTACTTC.

This clonotype was seen a few times. A clone one base away is much larger, so this may be a read error. The rearrangement joins TRBV7-2 to TRBJ1-2; TRBD1 matches 10 bases. V dropped 4 bases and J dropped 5; count of bases not matched to a gene: 7. The CDR3 is 15 amino acids. In germline, CDR1 is SGHTA, CDR2 FQGNSA. CDR3 nucleotides: TGTACCAGCAGCTCGCAACCGGACAGGGGGTATGGCTACACCTTC. Protein: CTSSSQPDRGYGYTF.

J is TRBJ2-5 and V is TRBV20-1; D unresolved. Deletions cut 3 bases from V and 5 bases from J, with 16 bases between. Germline V CDR1 and CDR2: DFQATT, SNEGSKA (reference sequence). The CDR3 has 14 residues. CDR3 in DNA: TGCAGTGCTAGTCACTCTGGCCCTTTGGAGACCCAGTACTTC. Encoded protein: CSASHSGPLETQYF.

The chain uses TRBV9 and TRBJ2-1, with D tentatively TRBD1 (6 bases). In germline, CDR1 is SGDLS, CDR2 YYNGEE. The CDR3 totals 14 residues. Trimming pared 1 base from V and 7 bases from J, leaving 12 bases between. The CDR3 sequence: CASSVRFQGNEQFF. The CDR3 DNA follows: TGTGCCAGCAGCGTAAGATTTCAGGGGAATGAGCAGTTCTTC.

V usage is TRBV28 and J usage is TRBJ2-3; 14 nucleotides agree with TRBD2. The CDR3 spans 20 residues. Germline CDR1 and CDR2: MDHEN and SYDVKM. With V trimmed by 1 base and J by 4 bases, 13 bases remained unmatched. This CDR3 reads CASSLFPTSGGAGAPDTQYF. The CDR3 nucleotides are TGTGCCAGCAGTTTATTCCCGACTAGCGGGGGGGCAGGAGCTCCAGATACGCAGTATTTT.